Included here is one TCR beta chain sequence, with context. Unique molecular identifiers were used to barcode this TCRbeta library. TCRdb reprocessed the PCR reads with MiXCR, giving one entry per CDR3 protein. The table has about 600,000 distinct CDR3 sequences, 10% to 13% seen once; the top ten hold roughly 4%. This CDR3 has 15 amino acids. Germline V gene sequence: CDR1 LGHDT, CDR2 YNNKEL (reference sequence). V was pared by 3 bases and J by 4 bases, with 15 bases between. The sample is drawn from a study of T-cell reconstitution after alpha-beta-depleted transplantation in children. Here the sequenced sample was PBMCs from the stem cell graft donor, taken from the stem cell graft. The rearrangement joins TRBV3-1 to TRBJ1-1, with a possible D match to TRBD1 (6 bases). The TCR was taken from a human donor who donated a stem cell graft to a child with acute myeloid leukemia. The CDR3 sequence is CASSQVDRWRTEAFF. The DNA for the CDR3 is TGTGCCAGCAGCCAGGTTGACAGGTGGCGCACTGAAGCTTTCTTT.